Listed below are T cell receptor beta chains from one sample, sequenced in a study of control samples from healthy donors and cancer patients. Clones were read by immunoSEQ multiplex PCR, and TCRdb kept only the in-frame ones, dropping some. This table holds around 22,000 clones, around 83% found once. The sample comprised PBMCs. The receptors come from a man between 60 and 75 years old with head and neck cancer. Both conserved end residues are part of each CDR3. The order of the fields is V gene, clone size, J gene, D gene, CDR3 length, CDR3 DNA, CDR3 protein. A D gene is named only where the DNA matches it firmly. The size entry is marked missing in some rows and otherwise reads once, few, many or a size class.

V gene: TRBV5-1
clone size: NA
J gene: TRBJ2-5
D gene: NA
CDR3 length: 14
CDR3 DNA: TGCGCCAGCAGCTTGGGACAGGTCGGAGAGACCCAGTACTTC
CDR3 protein: CASSLGQVGETQYF

V gene: TRBV11-2
clone size: few
J gene: TRBJ2-3
D gene: NA
CDR3 length: 16
CDR3 DNA: TGTGCCAGCAGCCTAGAAACAGGGTGGACCACGGATACGCAGTATTTT
CDR3 protein: CASSLETGWTTDTQYF

V gene: TRBV20-1
clone size: NA
J gene: TRBJ2-5
D gene: NA
CDR3 length: 11
CDR3 DNA: TGCAGTGGGACGGTACAAGAGACCCAGTACTTC
CDR3 protein: CSGTVQETQYF

V gene: TRBV6-2/TRBV6-3
clone size: NA
J gene: TRBJ1-3
D gene: TRBD1
CDR3 length: 15
CDR3 DNA: TGTGCCAGCAGTACGGGACAGGACTCTGGAAACACCATATATTTT
CDR3 protein: CASSTGQDSGNTIYF

V gene: TRBV27
clone size: NA
J gene: TRBJ2-7
D gene: TRBD2
CDR3 length: 14
CDR3 DNA: TGTGCCAGCATGAAAGCGGGAGGGTCCTACGAGCAGTACTTC
CDR3 protein: CASMKAGGSYEQYF

V gene: TRBV5-1
clone size: NA
J gene: TRBJ2-7
D gene: NA
CDR3 length: 14
CDR3 DNA: TGCGCCAGCAGCTTGGTATGGGGGGCCTACGAGCAGTACTTC
CDR3 protein: CASSLVWGAYEQYF

V gene: TRBV4-1
clone size: NA
J gene: TRBJ2-1
D gene: NA
CDR3 length: 16
CDR3 DNA: TGCGCCAGCAGCCAACGGCAGGGGAGCTCCTACAATGAGCAGTTCTTC
CDR3 protein: CASSQRQGSSYNEQFF

V gene: TRBV30
clone size: NA
J gene: TRBJ2-5
D gene: TRBD2
CDR3 length: 15
CDR3 DNA: TGTGCCTGGAGGGCTAGCGGGGGGGCCGGAGAGACCCAGTACTTC
CDR3 protein: CAWRASGGAGETQYF

V gene: TRBV3-1/TRBV3-2
clone size: NA
J gene: TRBJ2-5
D gene: TRBD2
CDR3 length: 16
CDR3 DNA: TGTGCCAGCAGCCAAGATCCGGCGGGAGGGAAAGAGACCCAGTACTTC
CDR3 protein: CASSQDPAGGKETQYF

V gene: TRBV24-1
clone size: NA
J gene: TRBJ2-1
D gene: TRBD2
CDR3 length: 18
CDR3 DNA: TGTGCCACCAGTGAATCCGGGACTAGCGGGACCTTCTACAATGAGCAGTTCTTC
CDR3 protein: CATSESGTSGTFYNEQFF

V gene: TRBV11-1
clone size: once
J gene: TRBJ2-2
D gene: NA
CDR3 length: 16
CDR3 DNA: TGTGCCAGCAGCTTAGAGGGAGCTTACAGGTCCGGGGAGCTGTTTTTT
CDR3 protein: CASSLEGAYRSGELFF

V gene: TRBV5-1
clone size: NA
J gene: TRBJ2-5
D gene: NA
CDR3 length: 15
CDR3 DNA: TGCGCCAGCAGCATCCCCGGACCGTACCAAGAGACCCAGTACTTC
CDR3 protein: CASSIPGPYQETQYF

V gene: TRBV19
clone size: NA
J gene: TRBJ2-5
D gene: NA
CDR3 length: 13
CDR3 DNA: TGTGCCAGTACCGACTCGTTCCAAGAGACCCAGTACTTC
CDR3 protein: CASTDSFQETQYF

V gene: TRBV15
clone size: NA
J gene: TRBJ2-7
D gene: TRBD1
CDR3 length: 14
CDR3 DNA: TGTGCCACCAGCAGGGACAGGGGAACCTACGAGCAGTACTTC
CDR3 protein: CATSRDRGTYEQYF

V gene: TRBV9
clone size: NA
J gene: TRBJ2-1
D gene: TRBD2
CDR3 length: 20
CDR3 DNA: TGTGCCAGCAGCATGGGTGTCCCGGGACTAGCGGGAGGGCCCTACAATGAGCAGTTCTTC
CDR3 protein: CASSMGVPGLAGGPYNEQFF

V gene: TRBV5-1
clone size: NA
J gene: TRBJ2-3
D gene: NA
CDR3 length: 15
CDR3 DNA: TGCGCCAGCAGCTTGGGACAGAGGAGCACAGATACGCAGTATTTT
CDR3 protein: CASSLGQRSTDTQYF

V gene: TRBV20-1
clone size: NA
J gene: TRBJ2-5
D gene: NA
CDR3 length: 11
CDR3 DNA: TGCAGTGCCCAGCACCAAGAGACCCAGTACTTC
CDR3 protein: CSAQHQETQYF

V gene: TRBV2
clone size: NA
J gene: TRBJ1-2
D gene: NA
CDR3 length: 14
CDR3 DNA: TGTGCCAGCAGACCCATGGACGGTTTGGATGGCTACACCTTC
CDR3 protein: CASRPMDGLDGYTF

V gene: TRBV24-1
clone size: NA
J gene: TRBJ2-3
D gene: NA
CDR3 length: 15
CDR3 DNA: TGTGCCACCAGTGATAAGCGGGCCTACACAGATACGCAGTATTTT
CDR3 protein: CATSDKRAYTDTQYF

V gene: TRBV6-5
clone size: few
J gene: TRBJ1-3
D gene: NA
CDR3 length: 14
CDR3 DNA: TGTGCCAGCAGGCTACCGGGCTCTGGAAACACCATATATTTT
CDR3 protein: CASRLPGSGNTIYF

V gene: TRBV6-2/TRBV6-3
clone size: NA
J gene: TRBJ2-7
D gene: TRBD1
CDR3 length: 15
CDR3 DNA: TGTGCCAGCAGCACCCCTGGGACAGGGGGCTACGAGCAGTACTTC
CDR3 protein: CASSTPGTGGYEQYF